The T cell receptor (beta chain) under discussion was sequenced for a study of T cells in Graves' hyperthyroidism and ophthalmopathy. Across the study: Blood from the periphery was taken at initial diagnosis, before any treatment. Study results and limitations: The authors' 13 V-J model separated ophthalmopathy from stable hyperthyroidism. It was a median around 6 months before onset that the model predicted ophthalmopathy.

TCR beta CDR3 regions were amplified from RNA transcripts. The HTBI primer set served for first-round RT-PCR of the TCR CDR3. TCRdb re-called the multiplex PCR reads with MiXCR, one entry per CDR3 protein. The top ten hold under 20% of the sample, which has over 450,000 distinct CDR3 sequences, under 20% seen once. In the ophthalmopathy cohort, Clinical Activity Score was at least 3, NOSPECS grade at least 4, and duration under 3 months. This CDR3 has 16 amino acids. The V gene lost 2 bases and the J gene lost 6 bases, with 18 bases spanning the gap. The V gene's germline CDR1 is SGHTA and CDR2 FQGTGA. Details on this clonotype: Its antigen remains unidentified.

The sequence came from a woman aged 18-35 years with Graves' ophthalmopathy. Sequenced: blood. The chain has TRBV7-3 and TRBJ2-3; no definite D call. The CDR3 sequence is CASSLDPRIIGDTQYF. The DNA of the CDR3 is TGTGCCAGCAGCTTAGACCCACGCATCATAGGGGATACGCAGTATTTT.